The rows below give T cell receptor beta chains drawn from one sample of a study of response to subunit inactivated influenza vaccine. Each CDR3 protein gets one entry after TCRdb re-called the RT-PCR reads with MiXCR. The sample includes around 750,000 distinct CDR3 sequences, around 21% seen only once; the top ten take roughly 10%. The input for sequencing was PBMCs from blood, taken 5 days after vaccination. The receptors stem from a man in his forties or fifties who received an inactivated influenza vaccine. The CDR3 runs from the conserved cysteine through the conserved F or W. D genes are given only for firm matches. Not every row has a clone size; where given, it reads once, few, many or a size class.

size | D | J | V | CDR3 | DNA
. | . | TRBJ2-7 | TRBV6-5 | CASSYRALTSYEQYF | TGTGCCAGCAGTTACCGGGCCCTGACTTCCTACGAGCAGTACTTC
many | . | TRBJ2-7 | TRBV12-3/TRBV12-4 | CASAGAYEQYF | TGTGCCAGCGCCGGCGCCTACGAGCAGTACTTC
few | TRBD1 | TRBJ2-7 | TRBV7-6 | CASSTGTGVSYEQYF | TGTGCCAGCAGCACCGGGACAGGGGTTTCCTACGAGCAGTACTTC
many | . | TRBJ2-7 | TRBV12-3/TRBV12-4 | CASSLRAGAEQYF | TGTGCCAGCAGTTTACGGGCAGGGGCCGAGCAGTACTTC
. | TRBD2 | TRBJ2-3 | TRBV9 | CASSVSGLARDTQYF | TGTGCCAGCAGCGTAAGCGGACTAGCGAGAGATACGCAGTATTTT
. | TRBD1 | TRBJ2-1 | TRBV7-2 | CASSAGTGDPYNEQFF | TGTGCCAGCAGCGCCGGGACAGGGGACCCCTACAATGAGCAGTTCTTC
. | . | TRBJ1-4 | TRBV12-3/TRBV12-4 | CASSFFRGEKLFF | TGTGCCAGCAGTTTTTTCAGAGGTGAAAAACTGTTTTTT
. | . | TRBJ2-7 | TRBV20-1 | CSASSYWVEQYF | TGCAGTGCTAGTTCTTATTGGGTCGAGCAGTACTTC
. | TRBD1 | TRBJ2-2 | TRBV7-8 | CASSFARGRRTGELFF | TGTGCCAGCAGCTTCGCGAGGGGGCGGAGGACCGGGGAGCTGTTTTTT
. | . | TRBJ1-5 | TRBV13 | CASSRGGGPSNQPQHF | TGTGCCAGCAGTCGTGGTGGGGGACCTAGCAATCAGCCCCAGCATTTT